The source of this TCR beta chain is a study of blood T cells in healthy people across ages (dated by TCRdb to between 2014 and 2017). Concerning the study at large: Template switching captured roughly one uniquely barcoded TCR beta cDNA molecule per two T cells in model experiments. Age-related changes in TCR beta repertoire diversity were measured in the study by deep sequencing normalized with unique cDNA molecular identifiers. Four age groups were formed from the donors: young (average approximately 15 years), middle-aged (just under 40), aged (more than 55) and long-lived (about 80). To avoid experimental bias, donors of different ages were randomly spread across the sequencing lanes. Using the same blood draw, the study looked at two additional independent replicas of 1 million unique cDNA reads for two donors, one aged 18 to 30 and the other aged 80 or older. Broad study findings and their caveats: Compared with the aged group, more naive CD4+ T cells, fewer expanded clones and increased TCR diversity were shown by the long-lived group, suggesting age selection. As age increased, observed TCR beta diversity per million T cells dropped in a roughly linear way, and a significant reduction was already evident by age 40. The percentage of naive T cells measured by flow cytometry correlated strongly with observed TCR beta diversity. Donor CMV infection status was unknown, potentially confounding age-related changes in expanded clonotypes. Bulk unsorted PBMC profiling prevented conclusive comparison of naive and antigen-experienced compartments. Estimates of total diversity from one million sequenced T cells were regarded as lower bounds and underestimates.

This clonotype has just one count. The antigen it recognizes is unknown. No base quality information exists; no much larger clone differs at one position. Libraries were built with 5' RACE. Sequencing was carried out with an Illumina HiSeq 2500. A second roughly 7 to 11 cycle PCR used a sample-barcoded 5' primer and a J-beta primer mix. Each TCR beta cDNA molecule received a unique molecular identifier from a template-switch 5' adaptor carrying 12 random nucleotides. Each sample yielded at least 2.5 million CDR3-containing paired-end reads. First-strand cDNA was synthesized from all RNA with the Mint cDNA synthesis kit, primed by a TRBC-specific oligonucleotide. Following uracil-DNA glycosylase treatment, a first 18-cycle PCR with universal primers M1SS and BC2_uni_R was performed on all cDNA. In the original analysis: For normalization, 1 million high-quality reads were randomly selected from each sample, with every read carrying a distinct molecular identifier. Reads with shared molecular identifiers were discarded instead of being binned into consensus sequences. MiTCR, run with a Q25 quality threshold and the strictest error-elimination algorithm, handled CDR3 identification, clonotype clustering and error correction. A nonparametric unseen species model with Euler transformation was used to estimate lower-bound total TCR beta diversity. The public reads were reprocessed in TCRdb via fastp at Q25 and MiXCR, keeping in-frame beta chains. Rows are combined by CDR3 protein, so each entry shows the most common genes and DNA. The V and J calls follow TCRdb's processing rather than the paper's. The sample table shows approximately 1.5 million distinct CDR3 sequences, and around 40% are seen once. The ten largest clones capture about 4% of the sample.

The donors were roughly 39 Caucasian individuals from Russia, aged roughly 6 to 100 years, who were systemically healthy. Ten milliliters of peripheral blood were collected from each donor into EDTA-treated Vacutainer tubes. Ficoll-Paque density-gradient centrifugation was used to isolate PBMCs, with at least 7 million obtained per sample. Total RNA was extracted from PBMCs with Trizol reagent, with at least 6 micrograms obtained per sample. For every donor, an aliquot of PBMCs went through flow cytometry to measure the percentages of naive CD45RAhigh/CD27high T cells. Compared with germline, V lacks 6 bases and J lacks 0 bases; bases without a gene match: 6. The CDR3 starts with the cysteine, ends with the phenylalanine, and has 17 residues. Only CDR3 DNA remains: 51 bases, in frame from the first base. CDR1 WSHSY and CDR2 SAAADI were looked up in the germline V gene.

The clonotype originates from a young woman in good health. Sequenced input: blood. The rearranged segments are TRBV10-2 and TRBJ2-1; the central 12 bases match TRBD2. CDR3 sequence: CASRASGGESSYNEQFF. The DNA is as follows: TGCGCCAGCAGAGCTAGCGGGGGGGAAAGCTCCTACAATGAGCAGTTCTTC.